These T cell receptor beta chains were read from a single sample in a study of blood T cell repertoires in COVID-19. Using immunoSEQ multiplex PCR, the repertoire was profiled, and TCRdb retains in-frame clones only, with some absent. The data show around 300,000 clones, with approximately 90% seen just once and 2.2% held by the top ten. The sample was peripheral blood. Receptors were obtained from a woman in her twenties or thirties with COVID-19, enrolled during active disease. Each CDR3 is given with its conserved first and last residue. Each record gives: J gene, V gene, D gene, clone size, CDR3 protein, CDR3 DNA. The D gene is left open where the match is weak. Size is stated for part of the rows, as once, few or many counts, or as a class when the clone is expanded.

>TRBJ1-2|TRBV7-9|TRBD1|.
CASSRTGGAGVYGYTF
TGTGCCAGCAGCCGGACAGGGGGCGCGGGGGTCTATGGCTACACCTTC
>TRBJ2-1|TRBV6-5|TRBD2|.
CASLGGRANEQFF
TGTGCCAGCCTCGGGGGGAGGGCCAATGAGCAGTTCTTC
>TRBJ2-3|TRBV7-9|.|once
CASSLIQTGTDTQYF
TGTGCCAGCAGCTTAATCCAGACGGGGACAGATACGCAGTATTTT
>TRBJ2-7|TRBV30|.|.
CAWSLSLYEQYF
TGTGCCTGGTCCCTCTCGCTATACGAGCAGTACTTC
>TRBJ2-1|TRBV5-8|.|.
CASSYWGQRYNEQFF
TGTGCCAGCAGCTACTGGGGCCAGCGTTACAATGAGCAGTTCTTC
>TRBJ1-2|TRBV12-3/TRBV12-4|.|.
CASSLGGGSYTF
TGTGCCAGCAGTTTAGGAGGGGGTAGCTACACCTTC
>TRBJ1-1|TRBV29-1|.|.
CSVAQGNTEAFF
TGCAGCGTTGCACAGGGGAACACTGAAGCTTTCTTT
>TRBJ1-3|TRBV29-1|.|once
CSVDSGSGNTIYF
TGCAGCGTTGACTCGGGCTCTGGAAACACCATATATTTT
>TRBJ1-5|TRBV15|TRBD1|.
CATSRYLGQGGQPQHF
TGTGCCACCAGCAGATACCTGGGACAGGGGGGACAGCCCCAGCATTTT
>TRBJ2-7|TRBV13|.|.
CASSQTEGEQYF
TGTGCCAGCAGCCAAACCGAGGGCGAGCAGTACTTC
>TRBJ1-1|TRBV5-4|.|.
CASRTRGLNTEAFF
TGTGCCAGCAGGACGCGGGGCCTGAACACTGAAGCTTTCTTT
>TRBJ2-1|TRBV15|TRBD2|.
CATSRGRESYNEQFF
TGTGCCACCAGCAGAGGGCGGGAGAGTTACAATGAGCAGTTCTTC
>TRBJ2-5|TRBV28|TRBD1|.
CASRGTGEETQYF
TGTGCCAGCAGGGGGACAGGGGAAGAGACCCAGTACTTC
>TRBJ2-2|TRBV5-3|TRBD1|.
CARSLGTGEITGELFF
TGTGCCAGAAGCTTGGGGACAGGGGAAATAACCGGGGAGCTGTTTTTT
>TRBJ2-1|TRBV11-2|TRBD2|.
CASSSPTSGRRGEQFF
TGTGCCAGCAGCTCGCCGACTAGCGGGAGGCGCGGTGAGCAGTTCTTC
>TRBJ2-1|TRBV27|TRBD2|.
CASSLGLAGLSSYNEQFF
TGTGCCAGCAGTTTGGGGCTAGCGGGTCTCAGCTCCTACAATGAGCAGTTCTTC
>TRBJ1-2|TRBV27|.|.
CASSLSDSVGYTF
TGTGCCAGCAGTTTATCGGACAGCGTCGGCTACACCTTC
>TRBJ2-3|TRBV11-2|TRBD2|.
CASTPGTSGIVTDTQYF
TGTGCCAGCACCCCCGGGACTAGCGGGATTGTGACAGATACGCAGTATTTT
>TRBJ2-5|TRBV5-1|.|.
CASSLGWGRGETQYF
TGCGCCAGCAGCTTGGGGTGGGGCAGGGGCGAGACCCAGTACTTC
>TRBJ1-1|TRBV6-5|TRBD1|.
CASSTGVNTEAFF
TGTGCCAGCAGTACAGGGGTTAACACTGAAGCTTTCTTT
>TRBJ1-5|TRBV12-3/TRBV12-4|.|.
CASSLGSQVLF
TGTGCCAGCAGTTTAGGTAGTCAGGTCCTTTTT
>TRBJ2-7|TRBV3-1/TRBV3-2|.|.
CASRAASSYEQYF
TGTGCCAGCAGGGCGGCGAGCTCCTACGAGCAGTACTTC
>TRBJ2-7|TRBV27|TRBD1|.
CASSYHRTGSEQYF
TGTGCCAGCAGTTACCATCGGACAGGGAGCGAGCAGTACTTC
>TRBJ2-4|TRBV4-1|.|.
CASSQEPRGGKNIQYF
TGCGCCAGCAGCCAAGAGCCGCGAGGTGGCAAAAACATTCAGTACTTC
>TRBJ1-1|TRBV11-2|TRBD1|.
CASSRLQGTGNTEAFF
TGTGCCAGCAGCCGCCTACAAGGGACAGGGAACACTGAAGCTTTCTTT
>TRBJ2-5|TRBV19|.|once
CASRSGRVLEETQYF
TGTGCCAGCCGCTCGGGCAGGGTCCTAGAAGAGACCCAGTACTTC
>TRBJ2-1|TRBV10-3|TRBD2|.
CAIRRNLAGGQNEQFF
TGTGCCATCAGGAGAAACCTAGCGGGAGGCCAAAATGAGCAGTTCTTC
>TRBJ2-1|TRBV27|.|.
CASSLGPGNEQFF
TGTGCCAGCAGTTTAGGCCCGGGCAATGAGCAGTTCTTC
>TRBJ2-5|TRBV6-5|.|.
CASRLSAGETQYF
TGTGCCAGCAGGCTATCTGCGGGAGAGACCCAGTACTTC
>TRBJ1-4|TRBV19|TRBD1|.
CASSSGTAFNEKLFF
TGTGCCAGTAGTTCCGGGACAGCTTTTAATGAAAAACTGTTTTTT
>TRBJ1-1|TRBV25-1|TRBD1|.
CASSASTGLGTEAFF
TGTGCCAGCAGTGCTTCGACAGGGTTGGGCACTGAAGCTTTCTTT
>TRBJ2-2|TRBV29-1|TRBD1|once
CSVPGTANTGELFF
TGCAGCGTTCCCGGGACAGCCAACACCGGGGAGCTGTTTTTT
>TRBJ2-7|TRBV27|TRBD1|.
CASSTRDRGFHEQYF
TGTGCCAGCAGTACCAGGGACAGGGGGTTCCACGAGCAGTACTTC
>TRBJ2-3|TRBV5-8|.|.
CASSLSYAGTDTQYF
TGTGCCAGCAGCTTGTCCTACGCCGGCACAGATACGCAGTATTTT
>TRBJ2-5|TRBV5-1|.|.
CASSLGGVGETQYF
TGCGCCAGCAGCTTAGGGGGAGTCGGTGAGACCCAGTACTTC